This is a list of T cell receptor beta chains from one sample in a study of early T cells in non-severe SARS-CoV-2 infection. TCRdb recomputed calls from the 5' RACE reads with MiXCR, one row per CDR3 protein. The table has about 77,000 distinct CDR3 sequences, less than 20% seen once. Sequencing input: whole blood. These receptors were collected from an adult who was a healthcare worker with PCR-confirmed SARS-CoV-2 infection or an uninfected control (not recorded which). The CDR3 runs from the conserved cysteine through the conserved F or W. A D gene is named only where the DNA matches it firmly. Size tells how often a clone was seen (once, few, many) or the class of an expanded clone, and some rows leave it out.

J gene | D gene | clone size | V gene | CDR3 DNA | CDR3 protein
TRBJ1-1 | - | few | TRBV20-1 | TGCAGTGCTACTCGGACAGCTAACACTGAAGCTTTCTTT | CSATRTANTEAFF
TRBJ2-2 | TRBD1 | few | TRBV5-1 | TGCGCCTCTAGCCCCGGGACAGATAACACCGGGGAGCTGTTTTTT | CASSPGTDNTGELFF
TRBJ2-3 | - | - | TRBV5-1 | TGCGCCAGCAGCTTGGGCGTTGGTTTCACAGATACGCAGTATTTT | CASSLGVGFTDTQYF
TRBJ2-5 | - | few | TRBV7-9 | TGTGCCAGCAGCTCGAGAAGGGGGGTGCGAGGAGAGACCCAGTACTTC | CASSSRRGVRGETQYF
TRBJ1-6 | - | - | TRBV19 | TGTGCCAGTAGTATAGATCTGCGTTCACCCCTCCACTTT | CASSIDLRSPLHF
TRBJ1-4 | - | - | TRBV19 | TGTGCCAGTAGTATTGTTTGGGAGACAGCTGAAAAACTGTTTTTT | CASSIVWETAEKLFF
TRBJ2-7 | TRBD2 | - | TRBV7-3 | TGTGCCAGCAGCTTAGAAGCGCGTCTAGCGGACGCTCCTGGGTACGAGCAGTACTTC | CASSLEARLADAPGYEQYF
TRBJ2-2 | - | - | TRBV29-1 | TGCAGCGTTGAATCGTCAGGGAGGACCGGGGAGCTGTTTTTT | CSVESSGRTGELFF
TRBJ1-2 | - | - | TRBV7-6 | TGTGCCAGCAGCCTTAGGGTCCCGAGGCACTATGGCTACACCTTC | CASSLRVPRHYGYTF
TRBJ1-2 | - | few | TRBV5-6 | TGTGCCAGCAGCCTGGACGGTGCGAGTTACACCTTC | CASSLDGASYTF
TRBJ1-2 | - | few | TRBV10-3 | TGTGCCGTCTCCGGGACGGATAACTATGGCTACACCTTC | CAVSGTDNYGYTF
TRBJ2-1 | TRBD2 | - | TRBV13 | TGTGCCAGCAGCTCATTTAGCGGGAGGGCCCCAAATGAGCAGTTCTTC | CASSSFSGRAPNEQFF
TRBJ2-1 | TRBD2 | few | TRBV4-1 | TGCGCCAGCAGCCAAGATCTGGCAGCGGGGGCCTACAATGAGCAGTTCTTC | CASSQDLAAGAYNEQFF
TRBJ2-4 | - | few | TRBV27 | TGTGCCAGCAGTATAAGTAGCCTAGCCAAAAACATTCAGTACTTC | CASSISSLAKNIQYF
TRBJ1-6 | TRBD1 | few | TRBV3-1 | TGTGCCAGCAGCCATACAGGGGGGAATTCACCCCTCCACTTT | CASSHTGGNSPLHF
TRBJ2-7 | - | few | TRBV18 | TGTGCCAGCTCACCGCTCGGGACGGCTAACTACGAGCAGTACTTC | CASSPLGTANYEQYF
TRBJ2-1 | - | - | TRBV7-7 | TGTGCTAGCAGCTTAGGAGGGGGGCCCTACAATGAGCAGTTCTTC | CASSLGGGPYNEQFF
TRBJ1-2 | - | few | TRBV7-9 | TGTGCCAGCAGCTCAAAACCCTTCTCCGGAGGGACCTTC | CASSSKPFSGGTF
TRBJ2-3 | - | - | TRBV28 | TGTGCCAGCAGAACCGTAAACGGGGATACGCAGTATTTT | CASRTVNGDTQYF
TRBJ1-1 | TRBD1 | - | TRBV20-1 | TGCAGTGTAGGGACAGGGGGCAACACTGAAGCTTTCTTT | CSVGTGGNTEAFF
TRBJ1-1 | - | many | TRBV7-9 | TGTGCCAGCAGCTTTGGGAGCACTGAAGCTTTCTTT | CASSFGSTEAFF
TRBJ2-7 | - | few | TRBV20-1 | TGCAGTGCTAGAGATCGGGGTGGCAGCTCCTACGAGCAGTACTTC | CSARDRGGSSYEQYF
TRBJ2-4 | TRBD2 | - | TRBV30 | TGTGCCTGGAGTGTGGGGGGGGCCAAAAACATTCAGTACTTC | CAWSVGGAKNIQYF
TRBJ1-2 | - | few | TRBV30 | TGTGCCTGGTACGAAAAAGATGGCTACACCTTC | CAWYEKDGYTF
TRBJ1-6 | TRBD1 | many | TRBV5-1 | TGCGCCAGCAGCCAGACAGGGGGCTCACCCCTCCACTTT | CASSQTGGSPLHF